A single TCR beta chain is shown here with its context. This entry is derived from a study of blood T cell repertoires in COVID-19. Here immunoSEQ multiplex PCR was the method, and the copy in TCRdb shows in-frame clones only, minus some. The repertoire holds just over 150,000 clones, about 80% seen once, with 22% in the top ten. What was sequenced was peripheral blood. The clonotype was recovered from an elderly woman with acute or convalescent COVID-19.

This CDR3 reads CASSESRSSYNEQFF. CDR3 coding DNA: TGCGCCAGCAGTGAGTCCCGTTCCTCCTACAATGAGCAGTTCTTC. The chain uses TRBV10-1 and TRBJ2-1; D gene uncertain. The CDR3 is 15 amino acids. Germline CDR1 WNHNN, CDR2 SYGVQD (reference sequence). V was pared by 0 bases and J by 0 bases, with 6 bases between.